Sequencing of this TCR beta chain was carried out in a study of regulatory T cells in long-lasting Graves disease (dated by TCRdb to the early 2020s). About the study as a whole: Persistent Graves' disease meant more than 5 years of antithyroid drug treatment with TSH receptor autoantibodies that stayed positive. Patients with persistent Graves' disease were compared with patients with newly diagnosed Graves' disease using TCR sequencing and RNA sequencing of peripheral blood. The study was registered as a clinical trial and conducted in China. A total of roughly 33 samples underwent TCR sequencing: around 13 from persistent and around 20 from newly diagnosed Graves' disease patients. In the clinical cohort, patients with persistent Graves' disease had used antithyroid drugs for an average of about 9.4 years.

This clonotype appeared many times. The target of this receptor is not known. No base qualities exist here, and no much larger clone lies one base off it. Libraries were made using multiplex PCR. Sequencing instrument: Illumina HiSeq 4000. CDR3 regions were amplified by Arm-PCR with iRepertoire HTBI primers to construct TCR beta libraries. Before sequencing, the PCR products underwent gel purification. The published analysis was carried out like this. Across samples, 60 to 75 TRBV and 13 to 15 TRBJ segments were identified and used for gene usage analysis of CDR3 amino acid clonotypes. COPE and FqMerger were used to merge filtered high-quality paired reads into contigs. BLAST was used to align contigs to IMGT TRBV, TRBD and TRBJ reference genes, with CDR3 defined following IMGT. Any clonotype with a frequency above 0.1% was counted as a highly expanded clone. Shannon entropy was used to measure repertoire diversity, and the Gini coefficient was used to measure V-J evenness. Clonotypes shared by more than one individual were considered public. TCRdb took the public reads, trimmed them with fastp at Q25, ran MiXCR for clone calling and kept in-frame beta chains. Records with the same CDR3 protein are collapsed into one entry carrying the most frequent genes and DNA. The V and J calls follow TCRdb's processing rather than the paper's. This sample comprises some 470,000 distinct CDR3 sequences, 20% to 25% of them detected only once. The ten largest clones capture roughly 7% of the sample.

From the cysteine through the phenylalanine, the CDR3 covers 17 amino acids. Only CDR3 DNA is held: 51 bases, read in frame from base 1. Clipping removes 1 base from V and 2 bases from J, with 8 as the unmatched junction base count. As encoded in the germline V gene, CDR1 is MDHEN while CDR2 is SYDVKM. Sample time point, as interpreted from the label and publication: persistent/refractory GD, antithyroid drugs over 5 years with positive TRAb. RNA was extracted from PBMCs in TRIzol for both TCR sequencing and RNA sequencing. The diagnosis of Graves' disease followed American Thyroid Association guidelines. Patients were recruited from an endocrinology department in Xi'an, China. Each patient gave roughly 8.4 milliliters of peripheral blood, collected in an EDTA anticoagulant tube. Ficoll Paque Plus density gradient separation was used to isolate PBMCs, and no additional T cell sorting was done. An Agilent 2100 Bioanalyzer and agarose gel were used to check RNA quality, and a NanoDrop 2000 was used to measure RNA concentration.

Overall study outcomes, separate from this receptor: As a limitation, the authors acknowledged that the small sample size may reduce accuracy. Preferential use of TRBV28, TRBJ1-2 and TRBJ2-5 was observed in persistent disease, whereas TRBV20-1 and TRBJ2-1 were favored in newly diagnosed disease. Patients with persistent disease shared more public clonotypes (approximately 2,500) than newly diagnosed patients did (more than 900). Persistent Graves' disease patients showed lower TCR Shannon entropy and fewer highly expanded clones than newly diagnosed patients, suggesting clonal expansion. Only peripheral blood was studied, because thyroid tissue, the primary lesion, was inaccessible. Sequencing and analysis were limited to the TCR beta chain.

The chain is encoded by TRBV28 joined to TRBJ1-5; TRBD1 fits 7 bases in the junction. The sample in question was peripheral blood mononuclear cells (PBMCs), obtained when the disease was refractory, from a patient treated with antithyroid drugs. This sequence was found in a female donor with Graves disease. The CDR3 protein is CASSLSTTGRGNQPQHF. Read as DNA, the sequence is TGTGCCAGCAGTTTATCAACGACAGGGAGGGGCAATCAGCCCCAGCATTTT.